A few counts support the clone carrying this T cell receptor beta chain. The antigen is unknown. This sample is drawn from a study of CD8 T cells in ankylosing spondylitis. Study-wide results and limits: What appeared characteristic of ankylosing spondylitis blood was a TCR beta motif of under 10 highly homologous variants. Previous work reported some of these motif variants in the synovial fluid and blood of reactive arthritis.

Quantitative 5'-RACE with molecular barcodes generated TCR beta libraries. TCRdb processed the 5' RACE reads anew with MiXCR; each CDR3 protein has one entry. The sample yields some 130,000 distinct CDR3 sequences, about 15% seen once. Deletions cut 2 bases from V and 5 bases from J, with 7 bases between. CDR1 and CDR2 (germline): MNHEY, SMNVEV (reference sequence). CDR3 size: 13 residues. The TCR comes from a male donor with ankylosing spondylitis. Sequenced: blood, either unsorted or a sorted T cell fraction (not recorded which). The chain couples TRBV27 to TRBJ1-5; D perhaps matches TRBD1 (5 bases). The CDR3 loop reads CASSLGTYQPQHF. The CDR3 nucleotides read TGTGCCAGCAGTTTAGGGACGTATCAGCCCCAGCATTTT.